A single sample is the source of the 17 T cell receptor beta chains below, sequenced in a study of regulatory T cells in long-lasting Graves disease. Arm-PCR of CDR3 regions with iRepertoire HTBI primers generated TCR beta libraries. TCRdb passed the multiplex PCR reads through MiXCR, listing each CDR3 protein once. This sample has 650,000 to 700,000 distinct CDR3 sequences, with around 30% found just once. Time point described: persistent/refractory GD, antithyroid drugs over 5 years with positive TRAb. The authors made the TCR library using RNA they extracted from PBMCs. The sample was peripheral blood mononuclear cells (PBMCs), taken when the disease was refractory, from a patient treated with antithyroid drugs. The receptors stem from a female donor with Graves disease.

V and J are TRBV2 and TRBJ1-6; D might be TRBD1 (5 bases). CDR1 and CDR2 (germline): SNHLY, FYNNEI. The ends were cut back, 6 bases at V and 5 bases at J, with 8 bases in the middle. This CDR3 spans 13 amino acids. DNA for the CDR3: TGTGCCAGCAGGGGGGGGGATAATTCACCCCTCCACTTT. Translating it yields CASRGGDNSPLHF.

The chain has TRBV7-9 and TRBJ2-4; perhaps TRBD1 as D (5 bases). The CDR3 contains 14 residues. Trimming left V 8 bases short and J 1 base short, with 12 bases between. The germline V gene encodes CDR1 SEHNR and CDR2 FQNEAQ (reference sequence). This CDR3 reads CASASPGAKNIQYF. The CDR3 DNA follows: TGTGCCAGCGCCAGTCCAGGGGCCAAAAACATTCAGTACTTC.

V usage is TRBV11-2 and J usage is TRBJ1-2; D may be TRBD1 (5 bases). CDR1 is SGHAT and CDR2 is FQNNGV in the germline V gene. This CDR3 has 16 amino acids. V shed 0 bases and J shed 7 bases, with 18 bases lying between them. CDR3 nucleotides: TGTGCCAGCAGCTTAGATCCCTCCAGGGTGAAGAGTGGCTACACCTTC. Its translation: CASSLDPSRVKSGYTF.

The chain recombines TRBV27 with TRBJ1-2; weak D call: TRBD1 (6 bases). Trimming removed 5 bases at V and 0 bases at J, with 13 bases between. Germline lookup yields CDR1 MNHEY and CDR2 SMNVEV (reference sequence). This CDR3 contains 15 residues. This CDR3 reads CASSPWDKPNYGYTF. CDR3 sequence (DNA): TGTGCCAGCAGTCCCTGGGACAAACCTAACTATGGCTACACCTTC.

The J gene is TRBJ1-2, the V gene TRBV19; possible D gene TRBD1, 6 bases. Germline values: CDR1 LNHDA, CDR2 SQIVND (reference sequence). CDR3 size: 15 residues. Between the trimmed V and J ends, which lost 3 bases and 4 bases, there was a span of 15 bases. CDR3: CASSIGGGRLYGYTF. CDR3 bases: TGTGCCAGTAGTATTGGCGGGGGCCGGCTCTATGGCTACACCTTC.

This chain links TRBV20-1 with TRBJ1-5, with 9 bases aligning to TRBD1. There are 15 residues in the CDR3. Germline trimming cut 6 bases from V and 4 bases from J; bases unmatched to any gene: 10. Germline loops: CDR1 DFQATT, CDR2 SNEGSKA (reference sequence). This CDR3 reads CSAVERQGGNQPQHF. Written as DNA, the CDR3 is TGCAGTGCCGTAGAGAGACAGGGGGGAAATCAGCCCCAGCATTTT.

This rearrangement joins TRBV12-3 or TRBV12-4 to TRBJ2-5; 7 bases are a match to TRBD2. The trim removed 7 bases at V and 5 bases at J, leaving 16 bases unmatched. This CDR3 has 16 amino acids. The CDR3 nucleotides are TGTGCCAGCAAGGGGACTATCTCCTCCTCGAGGGAGACCCAGTACTTC. It yields the protein CASKGTISSSRETQYF.

In regard to this clonotype: Given the absence of the conserved phenylalanine or tryptophan at the CDR3 end, a read error is likely. Because the CDR3's place on the DNA is in doubt, the DNA is left out and the CDR3 is given as listed by TCRdb. The chain is built from TRBV4-1 and TRBJ2-7; the table's D call, TRBD1, was not checked against the DNA. Germline CDR1 MGHRA, CDR2 YSYEKL. With termini counted, the CDR3 has 13 amino acids. The CDR3 sequence is CASSQDMSSDPVL.

This clonotype was observed at least ten times. V and J are TRBV20-1 and TRBJ1-5; D is perhaps TRBD1 (5 bases). V dropped 4 bases and J dropped 2 bases, with 9 bases sitting between them. Per the germline V gene, CDR1 is DFQATT and CDR2 is SNEGSKA (reference sequence). This CDR3 is built from 13 residues. The CDR3 nucleotides read TGCAGTGCTACTACAGGAGGCAATCAGCCCCAGCATTTT. Amino acid sequence: CSATTGGNQPQHF.

V usage is TRBV2 and J usage is TRBJ1-5; D not certain. The CDR3 covers 13 residues. Looked up from germline, CDR1 is SNHLY and CDR2 is FYNNEI. V lost 6 bases and J 5 bases, leaving 11 bases between the germline ends. The chain's CDR3 is CASRDGSYQPQHF. CDR3 nucleotides: TGTGCCAGCAGGGACGGGTCTTATCAGCCCCAGCATTTT. Filled out from reference TRBV2 and TRBJ1-5, the complete variable domain reads EPEVTQTPSHQVTQMGQEVILRCVPISNHLYFYWYRQILGQKVEFLVSFYNNEISEKSEIFDDQFSVERPDGSNFTLKIRSTKLEDSAMYFCASRDGSYQPQHFGDGTRLSIL.

This clonotype was seen ten or more times. V gene TRBV6-1 combines with J gene TRBJ2-7, with 9 nucleotides matching TRBD2. The CDR3 runs 15 residues. V was pared by 7 bases and J by 2 bases, with 9 bases of the junction left unmatched. CDR1 is MNHNS and CDR2 is SASEGT in the germline V gene. CDR3 protein: CASIEVAGGPYEQYF. CDR3 DNA: TGTGCCAGCATCGAGGTGGCGGGAGGGCCCTACGAGCAGTACTTC.

The chain recombines TRBV6-8 with TRBJ2-2; perhaps TRBD2 as D (6 bases). The germline V and J ends were trimmed by 0 bases and 4 bases, with 9 bases remaining between them. This CDR3 comprises 15 residues. Looked up from germline, CDR1 is MNHGY and CDR2 is SAAAGT. The CDR3 bases are TGTGCCAGCAGTTACTCGACTAGTTTCACCGGGGAGCTGTTTTTT. Protein product: CASSYSTSFTGELFF.

The genes are TRBV5-1 and TRBJ2-1; TRBD2 aligns across 12 bases. This CDR3 region has 14 residues. The V gene end was trimmed by 5 bases and the J gene end by 9 bases; junction bases not matched to a gene: 6. The germline V gene has CDR1 SGHRS and CDR2 YFSETQ. CDR3 nucleotides: TGCGCCAGCAGGCTAGCGGGAGGGCCGAGTGAGCAGTTCTTC. The encoded protein is CASRLAGGPSEQFF.

In DNA form, the CDR3 reads TGTGCCAGCAGCCAAGATTTCGGGACTAACTCCTACGAGCAGTACTTC. Amino acids: CASSQDFGTNSYEQYF. The chain is built from TRBV14 and TRBJ2-7; 7 nucleotides match TRBD2. This CDR3 contains 16 residues. V gave up 0 bases and J gave up 0 bases; unmatched junction bases: 5. Germline CDR1 SGHDN, CDR2 FVKESK.

This sequence joins TRBV9 and TRBJ2-2; 11 bases are shared with TRBD2. CDR1 is SGDLS, CDR2 YYNGEE, per germline. This CDR3 contains 17 residues. V lost 4 bases to trimming and J lost 9 bases; unmatched junction nucleotides: 14. CDR3 nucleotides: TGTGCCAGCAGCCGACTGGGGGTAGCGGGAGGGCCAAGGGAGCTGTTTTTT. This translates into CASSRLGVAGGPRELFF.

The genes are TRBV2 and TRBJ2-1; D remains unclear. V lost 3 bases to trimming and J lost 0 bases, with 9 bases between them. The CDR3 length is 15 residues. CDR1 is SNHLY and CDR2 is FYNNEI in the germline V gene. The CDR3 loop reads CASSEWAFSYNEQFF. CDR3 nucleotide sequence: TGTGCCAGCAGTGAGTGGGCTTTCTCCTACAATGAGCAGTTCTTC.

The sample holds a few counts of this clonotype. The V call is TRBV6-1, the J call TRBJ2-2; 11 bases are a match to TRBD2. V trimming: 6 bases; J trimming: 4 bases; junction bases outside the gene matches: 10. CDR1 and CDR2 from the germline V gene are MNHNS and SASEGT. CDR3 length: 17 residues. CDR3 nucleotides: TGTGCCAGCAGATGGGGACGACTAGCGGGATCCACCGGGGAGCTGTTTTTT. Its translation is CASRWGRLAGSTGELFF.